Reported below is one TCR beta chain. As yet, its antigen is unknown. The length of the CDR3 is 13 residues. Trimming shortened V by 6 bases and J by 8 bases, and 16 bases separated the two germline ends. CDR1 is MDHEN, CDR2 SYDVKM, per germline. TCRdb's copy holds only in-frame clones and misses some; the assay was immunoSEQ multiplex PCR. The data contain some 190,000 clones, approximately 86% of them singletons. This sample was included in a study of cytomegalovirus exposure and HLA in healthy donors. Study findings and constraints: The study put 160 or so TCR beta chains on its list as cytomegalovirus-associated.

This TCR was recovered from a young man in good health and CMV-seropositive. The sequencing sample was made of PBMCs. This sequence joins TRBV28 and TRBJ1-2; possible D gene TRBD1, 5 bases. The CDR3 loop reads CASRVSGVQGYTF. The CDR3 DNA reads TGTGCCAGCAGAGTGTCGGGGGTTCAAGGCTACACCTTC.